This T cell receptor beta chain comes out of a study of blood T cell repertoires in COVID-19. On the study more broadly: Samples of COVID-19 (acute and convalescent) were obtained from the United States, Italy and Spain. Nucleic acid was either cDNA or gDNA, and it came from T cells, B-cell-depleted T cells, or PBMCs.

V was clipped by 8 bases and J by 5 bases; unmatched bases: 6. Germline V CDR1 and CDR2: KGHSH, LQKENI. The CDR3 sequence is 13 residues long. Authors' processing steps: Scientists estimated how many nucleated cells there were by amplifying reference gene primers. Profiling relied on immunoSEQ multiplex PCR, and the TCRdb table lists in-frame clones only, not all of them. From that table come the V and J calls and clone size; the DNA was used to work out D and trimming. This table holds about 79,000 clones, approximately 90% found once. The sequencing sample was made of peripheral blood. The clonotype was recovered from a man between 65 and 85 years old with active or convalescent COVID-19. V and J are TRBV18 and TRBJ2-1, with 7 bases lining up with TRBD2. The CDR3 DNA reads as TGTGCCAGCGACCTGGGGGGGAACAATGAGCAGTTCTTC. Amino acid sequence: CASDLGGNNEQFF.